This T cell receptor beta chain comes out of a study of early T cells in non-severe SARS-CoV-2 infection. This clonotype appeared a few times. One entry per CDR3 protein, called by TCRdb with MiXCR from the 5' RACE reads. The table includes approximately 45,000 distinct CDR3 sequences, under 13% detected once. Trimming shortened V by 6 bases and J by 8 bases, and 5 bases separated the two germline ends. CDR3 length: 10 residues. Sequencing was carried out using whole blood. The source of this sequence is an adult who was a healthcare worker with PCR-confirmed SARS-CoV-2 infection or an uninfected control (not recorded which). The gene calls are TRBV12-3 or TRBV12-4 and TRBJ1-3; D is unclear. The CDR3 nucleotides read TGTGCCAGCAGCCGGCACACCATATATTTT. It codes for CASSRHTIYF.